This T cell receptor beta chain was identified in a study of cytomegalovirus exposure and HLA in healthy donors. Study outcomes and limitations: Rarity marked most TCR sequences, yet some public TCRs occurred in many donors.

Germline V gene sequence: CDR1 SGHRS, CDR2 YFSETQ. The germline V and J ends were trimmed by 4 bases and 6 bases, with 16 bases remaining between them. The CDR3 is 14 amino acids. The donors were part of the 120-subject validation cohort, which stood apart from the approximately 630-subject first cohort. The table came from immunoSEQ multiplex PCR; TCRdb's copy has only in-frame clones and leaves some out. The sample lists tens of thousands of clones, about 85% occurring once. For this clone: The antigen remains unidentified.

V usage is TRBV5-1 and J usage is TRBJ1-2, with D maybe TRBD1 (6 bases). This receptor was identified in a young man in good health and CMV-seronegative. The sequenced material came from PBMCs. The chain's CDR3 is CASSGKQGPDGYTF. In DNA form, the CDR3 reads TGCGCCAGCAGCGGAAAACAGGGTCCGGATGGCTACACCTTC.